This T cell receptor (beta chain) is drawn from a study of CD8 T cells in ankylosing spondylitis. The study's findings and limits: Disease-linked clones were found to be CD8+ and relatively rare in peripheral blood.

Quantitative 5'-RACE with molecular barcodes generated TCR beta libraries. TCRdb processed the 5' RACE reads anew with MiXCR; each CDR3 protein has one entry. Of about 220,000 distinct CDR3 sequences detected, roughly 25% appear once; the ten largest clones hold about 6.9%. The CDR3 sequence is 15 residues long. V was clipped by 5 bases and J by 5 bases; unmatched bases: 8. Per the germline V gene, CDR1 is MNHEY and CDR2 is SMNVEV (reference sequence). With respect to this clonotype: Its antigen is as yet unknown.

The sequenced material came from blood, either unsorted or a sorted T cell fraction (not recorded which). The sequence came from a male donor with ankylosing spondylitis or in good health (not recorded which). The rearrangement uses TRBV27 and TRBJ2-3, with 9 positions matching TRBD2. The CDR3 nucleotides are TGTGCCAGCAGTAGCAAGCGGGAGGAAGTAGATACGCAGTATTTT. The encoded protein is CASSSKREEVDTQYF.